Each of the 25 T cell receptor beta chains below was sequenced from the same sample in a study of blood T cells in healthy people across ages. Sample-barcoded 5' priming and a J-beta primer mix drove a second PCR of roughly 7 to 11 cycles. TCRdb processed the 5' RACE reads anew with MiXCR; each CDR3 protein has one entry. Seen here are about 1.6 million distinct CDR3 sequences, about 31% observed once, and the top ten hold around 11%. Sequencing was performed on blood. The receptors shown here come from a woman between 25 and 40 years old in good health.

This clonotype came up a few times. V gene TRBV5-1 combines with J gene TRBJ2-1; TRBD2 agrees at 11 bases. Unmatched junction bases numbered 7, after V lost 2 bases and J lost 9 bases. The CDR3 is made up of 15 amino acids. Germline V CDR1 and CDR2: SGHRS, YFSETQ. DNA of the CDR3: TGCGCCAGCAGCTTAACTAGCGGGAGTATAATTGAGCAGTTCTTC. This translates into CASSLTSGSIIEQFF. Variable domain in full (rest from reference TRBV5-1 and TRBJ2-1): KAGVTQTPRYLIKTRGQQVTLSCSPISGHRSVSWYQQTPGQGLQFLFEYFSETQRNKGNFPGRFSGRQFSNSRSEMNVSTLELGDSALYLCASSLTSGSIIEQFFGPGTRLTVL.

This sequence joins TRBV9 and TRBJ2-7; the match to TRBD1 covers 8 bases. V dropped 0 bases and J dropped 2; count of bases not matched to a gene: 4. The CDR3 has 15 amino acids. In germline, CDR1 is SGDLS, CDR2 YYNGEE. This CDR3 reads CASSVGIRGPYEQYF. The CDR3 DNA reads TGTGCCAGCAGCGTAGGCATCAGGGGGCCCTACGAGCAGTACTTC. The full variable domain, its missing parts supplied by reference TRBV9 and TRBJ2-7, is DSGVTQTPKHLITATGQRVTLRCSPRSGDLSVYWYQQSLDQGLQFLIQYYNGEERAKGNILERFSAQQFPDLHSELNLSSLELGDSALYFCASSVGIRGPYEQYFGPGTRLTVT.

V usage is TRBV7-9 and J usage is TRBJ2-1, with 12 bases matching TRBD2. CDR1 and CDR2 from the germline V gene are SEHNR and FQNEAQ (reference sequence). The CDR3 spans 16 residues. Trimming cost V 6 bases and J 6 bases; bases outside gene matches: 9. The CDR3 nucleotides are TGTGCCAGCAGGCCACCCGGACTAGCGGGGCCCAATGAGCAGTTCTTC. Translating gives CASRPPGLAGPNEQFF.

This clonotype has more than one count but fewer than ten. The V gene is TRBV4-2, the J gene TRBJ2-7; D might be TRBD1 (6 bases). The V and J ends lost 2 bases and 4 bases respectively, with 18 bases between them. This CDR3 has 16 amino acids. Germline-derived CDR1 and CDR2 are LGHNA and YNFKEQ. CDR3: CASSQPPQGPGYEQYF. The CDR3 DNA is TGTGCCAGCAGCCAACCCCCCCAGGGGCCAGGGTACGAGCAGTACTTC.

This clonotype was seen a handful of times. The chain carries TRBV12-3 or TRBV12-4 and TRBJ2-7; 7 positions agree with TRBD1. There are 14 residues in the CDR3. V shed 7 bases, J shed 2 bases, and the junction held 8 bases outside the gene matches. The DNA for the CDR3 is TGTGCCAGCAACAAACAGGGGCGAACCTACGAGCAGTACTTC. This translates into CASNKQGRTYEQYF.

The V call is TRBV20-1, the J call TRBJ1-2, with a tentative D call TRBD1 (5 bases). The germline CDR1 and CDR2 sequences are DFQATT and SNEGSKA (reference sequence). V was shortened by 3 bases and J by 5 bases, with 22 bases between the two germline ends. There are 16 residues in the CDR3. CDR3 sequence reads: CSARPAGTEEIYGYTF. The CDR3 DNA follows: TGCAGTGCTAGGCCGGCAGGGACCGAGGAAATTTATGGCTACACCTTC.

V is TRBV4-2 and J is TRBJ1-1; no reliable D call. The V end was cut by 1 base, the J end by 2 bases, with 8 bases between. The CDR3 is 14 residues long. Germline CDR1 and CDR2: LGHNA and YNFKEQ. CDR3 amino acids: CASSQVDANTEAFF. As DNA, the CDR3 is TGTGCCAGCAGCCAAGTAGACGCAAACACTGAAGCTTTCTTT.

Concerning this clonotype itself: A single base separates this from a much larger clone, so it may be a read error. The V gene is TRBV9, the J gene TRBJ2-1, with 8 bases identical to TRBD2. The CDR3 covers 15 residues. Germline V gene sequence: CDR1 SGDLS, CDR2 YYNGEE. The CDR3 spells CASSTLAASYDEQFF. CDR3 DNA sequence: TGTGCCAGCAGCACACTAGCGGCCTCCTACGATGAGCAGTTCTTC.

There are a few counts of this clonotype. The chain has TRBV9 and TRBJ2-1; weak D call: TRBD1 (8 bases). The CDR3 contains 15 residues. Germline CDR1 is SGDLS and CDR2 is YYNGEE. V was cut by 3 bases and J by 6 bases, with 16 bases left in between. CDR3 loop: CASSAYRGGSNEQFF. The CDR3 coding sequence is TGTGCCAGCAGCGCGTACAGGGGGGGGTCCAATGAGCAGTTCTTC.

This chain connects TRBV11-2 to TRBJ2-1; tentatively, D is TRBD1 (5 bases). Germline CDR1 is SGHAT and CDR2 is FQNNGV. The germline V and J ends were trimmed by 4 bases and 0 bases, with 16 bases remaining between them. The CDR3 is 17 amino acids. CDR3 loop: CASSSLGGASSYNEQFF. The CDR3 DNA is TGTGCCAGCAGCTCCTTAGGTGGGGCGAGCTCCTACAATGAGCAGTTCTTC.

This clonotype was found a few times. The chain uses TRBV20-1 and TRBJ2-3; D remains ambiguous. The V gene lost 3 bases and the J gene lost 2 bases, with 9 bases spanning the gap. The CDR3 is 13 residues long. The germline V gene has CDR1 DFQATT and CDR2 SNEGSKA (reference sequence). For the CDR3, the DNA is TGCAGTGCTAGTTTGGTTGTCACAGATACGCAGTATTTT. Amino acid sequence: CSASLVVTDTQYF.

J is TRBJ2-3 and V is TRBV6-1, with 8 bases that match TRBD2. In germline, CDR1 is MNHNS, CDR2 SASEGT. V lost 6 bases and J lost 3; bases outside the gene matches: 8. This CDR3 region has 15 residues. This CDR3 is CASRAPGLVTDTQYF. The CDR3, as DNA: TGTGCCAGCAGGGCCCCGGGACTAGTAACAGATACGCAGTATTTT.

CDR3 bases: TGCAGTGCTCCGGGACTAGCGCTGACCGGGGAGCTGTTTTTT. This sequence encodes CSAPGLALTGELFF. The rearrangement joins TRBV20-1 to TRBJ2-2; 10 nucleotides line up with TRBD2. Trimming took 5 bases from V and 5 from J; bases not matched to a gene: 5. This CDR3 region has 14 residues. CDR1 DFQATT and CDR2 SNEGSKA come from the germline V gene (reference sequence).

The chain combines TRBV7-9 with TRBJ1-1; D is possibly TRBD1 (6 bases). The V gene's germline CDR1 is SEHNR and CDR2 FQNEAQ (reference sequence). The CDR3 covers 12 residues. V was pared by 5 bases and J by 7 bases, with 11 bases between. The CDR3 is CASSRTDFEAFF. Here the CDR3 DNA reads TGTGCCAGCAGCCGGACAGATTTTGAAGCTTTCTTT.

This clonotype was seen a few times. CDR3 protein: CATSSTLGNYGYTF. CDR3 nucleotides: TGTGCCACTAGCTCCACGTTAGGGAACTATGGCTACACCTTC. The V call is TRBV15, the J call TRBJ1-2; no clear D. Germline V CDR1 and CDR2: LNHNV, YYDKDF (reference sequence). The V and J ends lost 9 bases and 2 bases respectively, with 16 bases between them. CDR3 size: 14 residues.

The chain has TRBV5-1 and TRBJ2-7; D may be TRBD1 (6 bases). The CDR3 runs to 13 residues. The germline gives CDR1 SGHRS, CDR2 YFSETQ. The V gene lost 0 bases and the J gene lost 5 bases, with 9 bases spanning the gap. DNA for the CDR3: TGCGCCAGCAGCTTGGACAGGGCTCACGAGCAGTACTTC. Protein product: CASSLDRAHEQYF. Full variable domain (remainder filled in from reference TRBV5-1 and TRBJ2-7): KAGVTQTPRYLIKTRGQQVTLSCSPISGHRSVSWYQQTPGQGLQFLFEYFSETQRNKGNFPGRFSGRQFSNSRSEMNVSTLELGDSALYLCASSLDRAHEQYFGPGTRLTVT.

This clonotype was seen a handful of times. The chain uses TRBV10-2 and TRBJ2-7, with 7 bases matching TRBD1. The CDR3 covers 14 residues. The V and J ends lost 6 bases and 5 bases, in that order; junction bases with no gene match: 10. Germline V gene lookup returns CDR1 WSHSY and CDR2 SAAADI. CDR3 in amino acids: CASRGGPTGNEQYF. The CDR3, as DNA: TGCGCCAGCAGAGGAGGACCGACAGGGAACGAGCAGTACTTC.

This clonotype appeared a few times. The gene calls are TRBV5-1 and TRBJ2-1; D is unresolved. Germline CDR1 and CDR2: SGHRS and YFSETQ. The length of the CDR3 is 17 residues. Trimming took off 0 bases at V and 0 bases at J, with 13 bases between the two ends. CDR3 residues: CASSLATRQTSYNEQFF. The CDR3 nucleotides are TGCGCCAGCAGCTTGGCCACGCGCCAGACCTCCTACAATGAGCAGTTCTTC.

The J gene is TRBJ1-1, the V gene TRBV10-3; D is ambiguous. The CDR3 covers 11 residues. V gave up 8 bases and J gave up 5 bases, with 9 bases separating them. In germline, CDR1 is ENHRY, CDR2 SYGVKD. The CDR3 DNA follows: TGTGCCATCTGGGGTGGTACTGAAGCTTTCTTT. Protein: CAIWGGTEAFF.

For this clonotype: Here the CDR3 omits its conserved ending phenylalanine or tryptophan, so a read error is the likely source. CDR3 loop: CASSPTSGTNYGYTV. The CDR3 DNA reads as TGTGCCAGCAGTCCAACCTCGGGCACAAACTATGGCTACACCGTC. This chain connects TRBV6-6 to TRBJ1-2; D unresolved. CDR1 is MNHNY, CDR2 SVGAGI, per germline (reference sequence). Trimming took 5 bases from V and 2 from J, leaving 15 bases between them. The CDR3 has 15 residues.

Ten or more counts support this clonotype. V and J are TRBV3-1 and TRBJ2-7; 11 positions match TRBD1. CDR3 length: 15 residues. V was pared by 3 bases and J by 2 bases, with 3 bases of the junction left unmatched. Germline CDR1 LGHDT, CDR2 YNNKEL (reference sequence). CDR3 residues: CASSQGTGGPYEQYF. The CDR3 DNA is TGTGCCAGCAGCCAGGGGACAGGGGGACCCTACGAGCAGTACTTC.

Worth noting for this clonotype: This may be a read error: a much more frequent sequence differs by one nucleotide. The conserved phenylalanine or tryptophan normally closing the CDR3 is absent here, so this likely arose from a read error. Here the CDR3 DNA reads TGCAGTGCTCCTCTGGGGGTGGGGGAGACCCAGTACTGC. Its protein product is CSAPLGVGETQYC. J is TRBJ2-5 and V is TRBV20-1; D possibly matches TRBD1 or TRBD2 (5 bases each). Germline loops: CDR1 DFQATT, CDR2 SNEGSKA (reference sequence). Trimming took 5 bases from V and 5 from J, leaving 15 bases between them. The CDR3 contains 13 residues.

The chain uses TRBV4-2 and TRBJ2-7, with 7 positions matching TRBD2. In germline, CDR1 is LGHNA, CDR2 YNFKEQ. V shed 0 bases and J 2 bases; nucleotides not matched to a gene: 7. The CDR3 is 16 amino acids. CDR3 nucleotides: TGTGCCAGCAGCCAAGATGAGGGAGGGGCGACCTACGAGCAGTACTTC. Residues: CASSQDEGGATYEQYF.

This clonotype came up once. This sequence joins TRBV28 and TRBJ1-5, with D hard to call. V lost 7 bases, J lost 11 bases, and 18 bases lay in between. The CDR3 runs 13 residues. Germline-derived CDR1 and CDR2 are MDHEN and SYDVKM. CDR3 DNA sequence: TGTGCCAGCATGGTCCCCGGCGGCTTGACCCAGCATTTT. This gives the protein CASMVPGGLTQHF.

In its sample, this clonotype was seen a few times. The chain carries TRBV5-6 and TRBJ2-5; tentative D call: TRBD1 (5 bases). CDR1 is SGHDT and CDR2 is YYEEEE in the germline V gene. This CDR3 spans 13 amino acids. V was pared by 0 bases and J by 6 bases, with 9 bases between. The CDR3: CASSLVRVQTQYF. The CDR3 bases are TGTGCCAGCAGCTTGGTCAGGGTGCAGACCCAGTACTTC.